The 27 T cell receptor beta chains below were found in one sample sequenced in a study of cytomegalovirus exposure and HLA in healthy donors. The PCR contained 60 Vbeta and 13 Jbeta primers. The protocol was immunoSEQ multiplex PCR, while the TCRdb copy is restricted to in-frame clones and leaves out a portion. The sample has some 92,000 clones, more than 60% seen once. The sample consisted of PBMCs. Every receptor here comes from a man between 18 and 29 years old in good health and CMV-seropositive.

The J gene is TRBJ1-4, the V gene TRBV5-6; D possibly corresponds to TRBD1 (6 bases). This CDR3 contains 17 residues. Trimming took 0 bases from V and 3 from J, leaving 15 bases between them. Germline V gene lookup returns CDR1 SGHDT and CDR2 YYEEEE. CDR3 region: CASSLGTVRLANEKLFF. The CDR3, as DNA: TGTGCCAGCAGCTTGGGGACAGTGCGTCTCGCTAATGAAAAACTGTTTTTT.

The CDR3 protein is CASSGEAGSYGRSYNSPLHF. The CDR3 bases are TGTGCCAGCAGCGGGGAAGCGGGGAGTTACGGCCGGTCCTATAATTCACCCCTCCACTTT. The J gene is TRBJ1-6, the V gene TRBV5-4; the D is unclear. The CDR3 extends over 20 amino acids. Trimming shortened V by 4 bases and J by 1 base, and 24 bases separated the two germline ends. The V gene's germline CDR1 is SGHNT and CDR2 YYREEE (reference sequence).

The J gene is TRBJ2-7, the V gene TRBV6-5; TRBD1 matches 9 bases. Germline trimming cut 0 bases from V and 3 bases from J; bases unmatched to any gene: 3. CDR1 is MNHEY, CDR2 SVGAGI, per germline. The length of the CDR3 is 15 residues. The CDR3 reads CASSYSGTGNYEQYF. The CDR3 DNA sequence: TGTGCCAGCAGTTACTCGGGGACAGGGAACTACGAGCAGTACTTC.

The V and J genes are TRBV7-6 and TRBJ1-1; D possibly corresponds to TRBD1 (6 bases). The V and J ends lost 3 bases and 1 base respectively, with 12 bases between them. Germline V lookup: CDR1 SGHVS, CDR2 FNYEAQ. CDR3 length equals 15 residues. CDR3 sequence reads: CASSFAPQGNTEAFF. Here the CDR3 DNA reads TGTGCCAGCAGCTTTGCCCCACAGGGGAACACTGAAGCTTTCTTT.

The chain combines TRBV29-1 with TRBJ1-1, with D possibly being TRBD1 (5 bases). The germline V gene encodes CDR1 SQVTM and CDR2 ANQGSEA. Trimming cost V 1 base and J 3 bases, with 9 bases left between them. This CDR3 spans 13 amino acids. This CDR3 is CSVEGGVHTEAFF. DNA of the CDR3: TGCAGCGTTGAAGGGGGGGTGCACACTGAAGCTTTCTTT.

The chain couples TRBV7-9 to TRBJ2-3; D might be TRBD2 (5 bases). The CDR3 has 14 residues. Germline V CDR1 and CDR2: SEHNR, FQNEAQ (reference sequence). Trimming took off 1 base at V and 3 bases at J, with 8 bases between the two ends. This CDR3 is CASSLGTETDTQYF. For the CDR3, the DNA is TGTGCCAGCAGCTTAGGGACTGAAACAGATACGCAGTATTTT.

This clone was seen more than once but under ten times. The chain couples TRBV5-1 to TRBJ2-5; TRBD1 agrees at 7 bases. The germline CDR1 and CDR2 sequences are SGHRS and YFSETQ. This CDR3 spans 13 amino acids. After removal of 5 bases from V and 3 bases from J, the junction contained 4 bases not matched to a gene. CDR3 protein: CASSGTGEETQYF. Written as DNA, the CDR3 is TGCGCCAGCAGTGGAACAGGGGAAGAGACCCAGTACTTC.

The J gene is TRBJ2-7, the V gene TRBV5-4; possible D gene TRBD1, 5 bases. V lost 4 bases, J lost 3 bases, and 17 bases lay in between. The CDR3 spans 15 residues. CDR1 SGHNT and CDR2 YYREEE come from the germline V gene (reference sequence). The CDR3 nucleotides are TGTGCCAGCAGCCCGGCCAGGGTTACGGGCTACGAGCAGTACTTC. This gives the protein CASSPARVTGYEQYF.

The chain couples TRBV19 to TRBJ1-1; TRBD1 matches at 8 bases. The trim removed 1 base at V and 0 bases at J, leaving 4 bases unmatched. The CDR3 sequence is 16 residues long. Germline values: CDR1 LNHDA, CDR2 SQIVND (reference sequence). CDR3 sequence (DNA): TGTGCCAGTAGTATAGCCGACAGGGGTTTGAACACTGAAGCTTTCTTT. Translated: CASSIADRGLNTEAFF.

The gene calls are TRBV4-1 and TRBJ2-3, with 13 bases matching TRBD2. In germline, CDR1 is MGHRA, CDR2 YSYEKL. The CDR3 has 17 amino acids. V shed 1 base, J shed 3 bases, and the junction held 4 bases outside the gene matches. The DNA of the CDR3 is TGCGCCAGCAGCCAAGCCGGACTAGCGGGGGATACAGATACGCAGTATTTT. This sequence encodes CASSQAGLAGDTDTQYF.

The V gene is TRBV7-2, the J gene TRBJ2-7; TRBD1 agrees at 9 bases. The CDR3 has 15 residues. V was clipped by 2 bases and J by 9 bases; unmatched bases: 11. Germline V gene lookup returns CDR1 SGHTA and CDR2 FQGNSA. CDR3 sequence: CASSLTGDRVTSQYF. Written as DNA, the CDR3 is TGTGCCAGCAGCTTAACCGGGGACAGGGTTACATCGCAGTACTTC.

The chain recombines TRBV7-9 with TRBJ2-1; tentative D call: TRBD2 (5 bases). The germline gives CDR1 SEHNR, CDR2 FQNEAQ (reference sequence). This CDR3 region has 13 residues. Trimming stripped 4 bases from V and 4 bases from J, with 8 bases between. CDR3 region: CASSSDLYNEQFF. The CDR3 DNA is TGTGCCAGCAGCTCGGACTTATACAATGAGCAGTTCTTC.

The CDR3 DNA reads as TGCGCCAGCAGCTTGGCTGCGACAGGGACCTATGGCTACACCTTC. Translated, it gives CASSLAATGTYGYTF. V usage is TRBV5-1 and J usage is TRBJ1-2, with 7 bases matching TRBD1. Unmatched junction bases numbered 6, after V lost 0 bases and J lost 4 bases. Germline V gene sequence: CDR1 SGHRS, CDR2 YFSETQ. The CDR3 is made up of 15 amino acids.

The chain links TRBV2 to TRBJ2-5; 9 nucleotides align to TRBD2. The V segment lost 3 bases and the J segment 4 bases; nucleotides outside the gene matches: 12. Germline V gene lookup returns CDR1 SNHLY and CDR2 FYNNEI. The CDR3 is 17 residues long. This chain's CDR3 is CASSDVFPAGGLETQYF. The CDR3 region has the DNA TGTGCCAGCAGTGATGTTTTTCCAGCGGGGGGTTTAGAGACCCAGTACTTC.

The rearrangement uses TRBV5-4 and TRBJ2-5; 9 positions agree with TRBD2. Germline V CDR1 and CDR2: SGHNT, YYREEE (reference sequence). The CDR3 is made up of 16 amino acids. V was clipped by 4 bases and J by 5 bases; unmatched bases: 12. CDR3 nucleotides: TGTGCCAGCAGCCCATCGCGGGGGGGCCTCGGGGAGACCCAGTACTTC. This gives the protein CASSPSRGGLGETQYF.

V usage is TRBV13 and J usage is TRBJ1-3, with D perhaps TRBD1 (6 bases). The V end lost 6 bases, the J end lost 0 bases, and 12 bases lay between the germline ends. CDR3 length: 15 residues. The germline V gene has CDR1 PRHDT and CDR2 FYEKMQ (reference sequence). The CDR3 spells CASRRTASSGNTIYF. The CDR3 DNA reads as TGTGCCAGCAGGAGGACAGCCAGCTCTGGAAACACCATATATTTT.

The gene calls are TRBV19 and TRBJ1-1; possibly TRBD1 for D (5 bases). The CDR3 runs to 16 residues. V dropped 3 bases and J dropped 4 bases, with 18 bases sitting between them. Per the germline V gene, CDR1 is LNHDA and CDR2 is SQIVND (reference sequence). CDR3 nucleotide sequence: TGTGCCAGTAGTATTCGTGGTGAAGGGGCGAGCACTGAAGCTTTCTTT. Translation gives CASSIRGEGASTEAFF.

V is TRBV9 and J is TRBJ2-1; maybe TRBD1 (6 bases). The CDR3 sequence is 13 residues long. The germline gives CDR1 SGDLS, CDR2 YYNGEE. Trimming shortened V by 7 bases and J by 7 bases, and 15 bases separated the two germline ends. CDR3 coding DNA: TGTGCCAGCGAACCCCTGGACAGAAATGAGCAGTTCTTC. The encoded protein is CASEPLDRNEQFF.

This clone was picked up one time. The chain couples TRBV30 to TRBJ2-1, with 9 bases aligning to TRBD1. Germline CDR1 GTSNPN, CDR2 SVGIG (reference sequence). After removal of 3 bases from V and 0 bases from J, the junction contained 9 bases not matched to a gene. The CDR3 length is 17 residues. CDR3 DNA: TGTGCCTGGAGAAGGGTAACAGGGGGCGCCTCCTACAATGAGCAGTTCTTC. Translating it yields CAWRRVTGGASYNEQFF.

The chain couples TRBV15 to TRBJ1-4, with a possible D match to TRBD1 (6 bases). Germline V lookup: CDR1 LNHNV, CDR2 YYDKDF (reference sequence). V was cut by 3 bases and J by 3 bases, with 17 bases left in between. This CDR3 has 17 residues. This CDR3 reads CATSSARLGGANEKLFF. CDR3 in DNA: TGTGCCACCAGCAGTGCCCGGTTAGGGGGAGCTAATGAAAAACTGTTTTTT.

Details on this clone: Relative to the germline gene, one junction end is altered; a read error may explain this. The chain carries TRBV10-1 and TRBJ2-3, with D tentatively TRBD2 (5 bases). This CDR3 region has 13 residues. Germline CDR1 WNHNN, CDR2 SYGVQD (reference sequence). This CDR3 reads CASSLLVPDTQYF. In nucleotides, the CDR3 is TGCGCCAGCAGCCTACTAGTCCCAGACACGCAGTATTTT.

CDR3 sequence reads: CASSEGGGYTF. Here the CDR3 DNA reads TGCGCCAGCAGTGAAGGGGGAGGCTACACCTTC. The chain joins TRBV10-2 to TRBJ1-2, with D perhaps matching TRBD1 (6 bases). Germline V gene lookup returns CDR1 WSHSY and CDR2 SAAADI. V was clipped by 3 bases and J by 8 bases, with 7 bases between them. The CDR3 is 11 residues long.

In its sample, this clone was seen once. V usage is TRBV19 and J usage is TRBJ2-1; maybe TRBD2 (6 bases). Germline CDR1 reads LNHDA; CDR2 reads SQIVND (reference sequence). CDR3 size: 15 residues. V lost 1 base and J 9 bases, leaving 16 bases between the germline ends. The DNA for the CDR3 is TGTGCCAGTAGTATAGGAGCGGGCCGTAGTATTGAGCAGTTCTTC. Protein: CASSIGAGRSIEQFF.

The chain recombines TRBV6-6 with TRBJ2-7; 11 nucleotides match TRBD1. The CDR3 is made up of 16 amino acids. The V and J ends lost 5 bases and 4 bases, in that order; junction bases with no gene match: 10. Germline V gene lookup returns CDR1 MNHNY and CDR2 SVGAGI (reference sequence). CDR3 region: CASSLAGQGAGYEQYF. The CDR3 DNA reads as TGTGCCAGCAGTCTTGCCGGACAGGGGGCAGGGTACGAGCAGTACTTC.

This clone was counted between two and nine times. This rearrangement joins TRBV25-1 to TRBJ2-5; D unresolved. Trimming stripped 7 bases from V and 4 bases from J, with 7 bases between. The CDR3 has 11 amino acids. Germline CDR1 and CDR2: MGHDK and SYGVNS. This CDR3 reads CASKIGETQYF. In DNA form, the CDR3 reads TGTGCCAGCAAGATCGGAGAGACCCAGTACTTC.

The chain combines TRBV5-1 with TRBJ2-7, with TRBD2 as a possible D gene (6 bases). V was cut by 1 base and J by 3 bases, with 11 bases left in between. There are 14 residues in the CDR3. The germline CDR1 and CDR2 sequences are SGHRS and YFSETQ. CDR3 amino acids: CASSLLPSVYEQYF. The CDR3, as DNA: TGCGCCAGCAGCTTGCTGCCTAGCGTCTACGAGCAGTACTTC.

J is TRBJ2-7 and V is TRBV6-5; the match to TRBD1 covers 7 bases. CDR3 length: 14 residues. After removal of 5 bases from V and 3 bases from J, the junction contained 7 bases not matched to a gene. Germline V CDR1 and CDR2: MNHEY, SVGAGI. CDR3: CASSAGTEHYEQYF. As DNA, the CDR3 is TGTGCCAGCAGTGCCGGGACAGAACACTACGAGCAGTACTTC.